The 18 T cell receptor beta chains in this list originate from one sample, sequenced in a study of cytomegalovirus exposure and HLA in healthy donors. Vbeta (60) and Jbeta (13) primers were used in the PCR. TCRdb's copy holds only in-frame clones and misses some; the assay was immunoSEQ multiplex PCR. Altogether roughly 150,000 clones are present, 82% being singletons, with the ten largest covering around 6.6%. Material for sequencing was PBMCs. Receptors originate from a woman aged 45-65 years in good health and CMV-seropositive.

The rearrangement links TRBV9 to TRBJ1-1, with no clear D. This CDR3 comprises 14 residues. The V and J ends lost 0 bases and 5 bases respectively, with 11 bases between them. Germline lookup yields CDR1 SGDLS and CDR2 YYNGEE. In DNA, the CDR3 is TGTGCCAGCAGCGTAGATATAGGGAGGACTGAAGCTTTCTTT. Translating it yields CASSVDIGRTEAFF.

The chain is built from TRBV29-1 and TRBJ2-1, with D perhaps TRBD1 (6 bases). The CDR3 extends over 15 amino acids. The germline CDR1 and CDR2 sequences are SQVTM and ANQGSEA. The V gene lost 6 bases and the J gene lost 8 bases, with 23 bases spanning the gap. Here the CDR3 reads CSVATGFLGMDEQFF. The CDR3 DNA reads TGCAGCGTGGCTACAGGGTTCCTCGGTATGGATGAGCAGTTCTTC.

V is TRBV5-8 and J is TRBJ2-1; TRBD2 aligns across 16 bases. The ends lost 0 bases at V and 6 bases at J; junction bases unmatched: 9. Per germline, CDR1 SGHTS and CDR2 YDEGEE. This CDR3 is 19 amino acids long. CDR3 residues: CASSLALGLAGGLANEQFF. CDR3 sequence (DNA): TGTGCCAGCAGCTTGGCGTTGGGACTAGCGGGGGGGCTGGCCAATGAGCAGTTCTTC.

The V call is TRBV7-2, the J call TRBJ2-2; 16 bases line up with TRBD2. In germline, CDR1 is SGHTA, CDR2 FQGNSA. The junction had 12 bases not matched to a gene; V was cut back by 6 bases and J by 5 bases. The CDR3 sequence is 19 residues long. The CDR3 region is CASSQRGTSGGADTGELFF. CDR3 in DNA: TGTGCCAGCAGTCAAAGAGGGACTAGCGGGGGGGCCGATACCGGGGAGCTGTTTTTT.

The CDR3 nucleotides read TGTGCCAGCAGCTTACAGGGACAAGGGAAAAACATTCAGTACTTC. Residues: CASSLQGQGKNIQYF. The gene calls are TRBV11-2 and TRBJ2-4; a weak D match, TRBD1 (6 bases). V lost 2 bases and J 4 bases, leaving 12 bases between the germline ends. CDR3 size: 15 residues. Germline V gene sequence: CDR1 SGHAT, CDR2 FQNNGV.

The V gene is TRBV9, the J gene TRBJ2-1, with 11 bases aligning to TRBD2. The ends lost 3 bases at V and 8 bases at J; junction bases unmatched: 10. In germline, CDR1 is SGDLS, CDR2 YYNGEE. CDR3 size: 16 residues. CDR3 coding DNA: TGTGCCAGCAGCGGGTCTAGCGGGGGGTATTTGGATGAGCAGTTCTTC. It is translated as CASSGSSGGYLDEQFF. Full variable domain (missing parts from reference TRBV9 and TRBJ2-1): DSGVTQTPKHLITATGQRVTLRCSPRSGDLSVYWYQQSLDQGLQFLIQYYNGEERAKGNILERFSAQQFPDLHSELNLSSLELGDSALYFCASSGSSGGYLDEQFFGPGTRLTVL.

The DNA of the CDR3 is TGTGCCAGCAGCCCAAGAGGGACAGGAGGTTCACCCCTCCACTTT. The encoded protein is CASSPRGTGGSPLHF. V is TRBV13 and J is TRBJ1-6; the match to TRBD1 covers 8 bases. The CDR3 extends over 15 amino acids. V shed 5 bases and J 9 bases; nucleotides not matched to a gene: 9. CDR1 is PRHDT and CDR2 is FYEKMQ in the germline V gene (reference sequence). Combining the CDR3 with reference TRBV13 and TRBJ1-6 gives the whole variable domain AAGVIQSPRHLIKEKRETATLKCYPIPRHDTVYWYQQGPGQDPQFLISFYEKMQSDKGSIPDRFSAQQFSDYHSELNMSSLELGDSALYFCASSPRGTGGSPLHFGNGTRLTVT.

This clone appeared a single time. V is TRBV19 and J is TRBJ2-3; 11 bases are a match to TRBD2. This CDR3 has 17 residues. Trimming removed 8 bases from V and 3 bases from J; junction bases left unmatched: 13. Germline V gene data show CDR1 as LNHDA and CDR2 as SQIVND (reference sequence). CDR3 protein: CASARFSGGAYTDTQYF. CDR3 DNA: TGTGCCAGTGCCCGGTTTAGCGGGGGGGCATATACAGATACGCAGTATTTT.

To note about this clone: The junction departs from germline at one end; a sequencing error may be responsible. V gene TRBV7-9 combines with J gene TRBJ2-7, with TRBD1 matching over 8 bases. CDR3 length: 16 residues. The germline V gene has CDR1 SEHNR and CDR2 FQNEAQ (reference sequence). The chain's CDR3 is CSSSFLRGPASHEQYF. In DNA, the CDR3 is TGTTCCAGCAGCTTTCTCAGGGGGCCCGCTTCCCACGAGCAGTACTTC.

This clone appeared a few times. The chain links TRBV4-1 to TRBJ2-7; D is ambiguous. Deletions cut 0 bases from V and 3 bases from J, with 12 bases between. CDR3 length: 15 residues. Per germline, CDR1 MGHRA and CDR2 YSYEKL. CDR3 bases: TGCGCCAGCAGCCAAGATAGAGCGATGAGCTACGAGCAGTACTTC. Residues: CASSQDRAMSYEQYF.

The chain has TRBV7-9 and TRBJ2-3, with 10 bases identical to TRBD2. The ends lost 5 bases at V and 1 base at J; junction bases unmatched: 6. CDR1 SEHNR and CDR2 FQNEAQ come from the germline V gene (reference sequence). This CDR3 spans 16 amino acids. Here the CDR3 DNA reads TGTGCCAGCAGCCCTCTCCTAGCGGGGGGCACAGATACGCAGTATTTT. The encoded protein is CASSPLLAGGTDTQYF.

This clone appeared once. CDR3 in DNA: TGTGCCAGCAGCGTGGGGAGACAGGGCCAAGAAAAACTGTTTTTT. Encoded protein: CASSVGRQGQEKLFF. This chain uses TRBV9 with TRBJ1-4, with 7 bases identical to TRBD1. The CDR3 sequence is 15 residues long. J lost 8 bases, V lost 2 bases, and 9 bases had no gene match. Germline V gene sequence: CDR1 SGDLS, CDR2 YYNGEE.

The CDR3 loop is CASSFSSSYNEQFF. As DNA, the CDR3 is TGTGCCAGCAGTTTTTCCAGCTCCTACAATGAGCAGTTCTTC. The rearrangement joins TRBV28 to TRBJ2-1; D is ambiguous. The V and J ends lost 3 bases and 0 bases respectively, with 6 bases between them. This CDR3 spans 14 amino acids. Per the germline V gene, CDR1 is MDHEN and CDR2 is SYDVKM. The full variable domain, with the rest looked up from reference TRBV28 and TRBJ2-1, is DVKVTQSSRYLVKRTGEKVFLECVQDMDHENMFWYRQDPGLGLRLIYFSYDVKMKEKGDIPEGYSVSREKKERFSLILESASTNQTSMYLCASSFSSSYNEQFFGPGTRLTVL.

The rearrangement uses TRBV7-8 and TRBJ2-7; TRBD2 aligns across 14 bases. J was trimmed by 3 bases and V by 3 bases; bases with no gene match: 1. This CDR3 has 15 residues. Germline values: CDR1 SGHVS, CDR2 FQNEAQ. The CDR3 region is CASSFGTSGGYEQYF. CDR3 nucleotide sequence: TGTGCCAGCAGCTTCGGGACTAGCGGGGGCTACGAGCAGTACTTC.

For the CDR3, the DNA is TGTGCCAGCAGACAATCGGGACTCCTGGGGTATTTT. Translated, it gives CASRQSGLLGYF. The chain carries TRBV2 and TRBJ2-3; a possible D gene is TRBD2 (6 bases). The CDR3 consists of 12 residues. Germline V gene sequence: CDR1 SNHLY, CDR2 FYNNEI. Trimming removed 6 bases from V and 14 bases from J, with 18 bases in between.

The table lists this clone with a few counts. The CDR3 here is CASSDGGGGQPQHF. In DNA form, the CDR3 reads TGTGCCAGCAGTGATGGAGGGGGCGGTCAGCCCCAGCATTTT. The rearrangement links TRBV25-1 to TRBJ1-5, with 7 bases aligning to TRBD1. Germline V lookup: CDR1 MGHDK, CDR2 SYGVNS. The CDR3 is 14 amino acids. Losses at the gene ends were 3 bases for V and 6 bases for J; bases not matched to a gene: 5.

The chain has TRBV11-2 and TRBJ1-4; no firm D call. Germline V lookup: CDR1 SGHAT, CDR2 FQNNGV. This CDR3 comprises 12 residues. Trimming cost V 5 bases and J 7 bases, with 8 bases left between them. CDR3 sequence (DNA): TGTGCCAGCAGCCGCTCCGGTGAAAAACTGTTTTTT. The encoded protein is CASSRSGEKLFF.

The CDR3 loop reads CASSLTGRIRNEQFF. The CDR3 nucleotides read TGTGCCAGCAGCCTGACAGGGAGGATCCGAAATGAGCAGTTCTTC. The genes are TRBV11-2 and TRBJ2-1, with TRBD1 as a possible D gene (7 bases). This CDR3 is built from 15 residues. Trimming left V 5 bases short and J 7 bases short, with 18 bases between. Germline values: CDR1 SGHAT, CDR2 FQNNGV.